What follows are 8 T cell receptor beta chains derived from one specimen sequenced in a study of T-cell reconstitution after alpha-beta-depleted transplantation in children. The authors prepared the TCRbeta library with unique molecular identifiers. Each CDR3 protein is one row after TCRdb ran MiXCR on the PCR reads. The sample holds roughly 66,000 distinct CDR3 sequences, just under 5% seen once. The specimen was PBMCs, mostly from graft donor cells, collected 180 days after TCRalphabeta/CD19-depleted stem cell transplant. The origin of the receptors is a boy younger than two who had a stem cell transplant for acute myeloid leukemia, so the T cells may come from the graft donor.

This clonotype came up a few times. This sequence may be a read error, since a much larger clone differs from it by one base. The chain couples TRBV3-1 to TRBJ2-4, with D possibly being TRBD2 (5 bases). The CDR3 length is 15 residues. Germline loops: CDR1 LGHDT, CDR2 YNNKEL (reference sequence). This chain's CDR3 is CASCHWRFDKNIQYF. In nucleotides, the CDR3 is TGTGCCAGCTGCCATTGGAGGTTCGACAAAAACATTCAGTACTTC.

Ten or more counts support this clonotype. This chain links TRBV7-9 with TRBJ1-4; D might be TRBD1 (6 bases). The CDR3 covers 15 residues. The V and J ends lost 2 bases and 5 bases respectively, with 12 bases between them. CDR1 SEHNR and CDR2 FQNEAQ come from the germline V gene (reference sequence). CDR3 in DNA: TGTGCCAGCAGCTTAATGGCGGGACACAATGAAAAACTGTTTTTT. The encoded protein is CASSLMAGHNEKLFF.

This chain connects TRBV18 to TRBJ2-1, with D tentatively TRBD1 or TRBD2 (6 bases each). Trimming cost V 0 bases and J 12 bases, with 18 bases left between them. CDR1 is KGHSH, CDR2 LQKENI, per germline. The CDR3 spans 15 residues. The CDR3 nucleotides read TGTGCCAGCTCACCACCGGAGGGGGGCCCCCGTCGGCAGTTCTTC. As protein: CASSPPEGGPRRQFF.

There are many counts of this clonotype. V is TRBV6-2 or TRBV6-3 and J is TRBJ2-5; D call uncertain. CDR1 is MNHEY and CDR2 is SVGEGT in the germline V gene. Trimming stripped 5 bases from V and 0 bases from J, with 10 bases between. The length of the CDR3 is 14 residues. CDR3 region: CASSQQEYQETQYF. In DNA, the CDR3 is TGTGCCAGCAGTCAACAAGAGTACCAAGAGACCCAGTACTTC.

The CDR3 DNA reads TGTGCCAGCAGTCCCCTTCCTAGCGGGGGGGCCGATGAGCAGTTCTTC. It codes for CASSPLPSGGADEQFF. The chain uses TRBV2 and TRBJ2-1; 12 nucleotides agree with TRBD2. There are 16 residues in the CDR3. With 5 bases clipped from V and 8 bases from J, the junction kept 10 bases outside the gene matches. Germline-derived CDR1 and CDR2 are SNHLY and FYNNEI. The whole variable domain, remainder taken from reference TRBV2 and TRBJ2-1, is EPEVTQTPSHQVTQMGQEVILRCVPISNHLYFYWYRQILGQKVEFLVSFYNNEISEKSEIFDDQFSVERPDGSNFTLKIRSTKLEDSAMYFCASSPLPSGGADEQFFGPGTRLTVL.

This clonotype was counted ten times or more. The J gene is TRBJ2-4, the V gene TRBV2; D remains unclear. Per the germline V gene, CDR1 is SNHLY and CDR2 is FYNNEI. V shed 8 bases and J shed 0 bases, with 11 bases lying between them. The CDR3 runs to 14 residues. This chain's CDR3 is CASAPRLAKNIQYF. CDR3 nucleotides: TGTGCCAGCGCACCCCGACTAGCCAAAAACATTCAGTACTTC. Combining the CDR3 with reference TRBV2 and TRBJ2-4 gives the whole variable domain EPEVTQTPSHQVTQMGQEVILRCVPISNHLYFYWYRQILGQKVEFLVSFYNNEISEKSEIFDDQFSVERPDGSNFTLKIRSTKLEDSAMYFCASAPRLAKNIQYFGAGTRLSVL.

This clonotype was recorded many times. The J gene is TRBJ2-7, the V gene TRBV24-1; weak D call: TRBD2 (5 bases). V shed 1 base and J shed 9 bases, with 21 bases lying between them. Germline V CDR1 and CDR2: KGHDR, SFDVKD. The CDR3 has 16 amino acids. CDR3 nucleotide sequence: TGTGCCACCAGTGATTTTTCCGCGGGTACCACCCCGCGGCAGTACTTC. It codes for CATSDFSAGTTPRQYF.

This clonotype was seen many times. J is TRBJ2-7 and V is TRBV20-1; TRBD1 matches 12 bases. Germline CDR1 and CDR2: DFQATT and SNEGSKA (reference sequence). J gave up 6 bases and V 2 bases, and 8 bases lay outside the gene matches. The CDR3 is 15 residues long. This chain's CDR3 is CSARIPGQGASEQYV. DNA for the CDR3: TGCAGTGCTAGAATTCCGGGACAGGGGGCTTCCGAGCAGTACGTC.